This T cell receptor (beta chain) was sequenced for a study of blood T cell repertoires in COVID-19 (dated by TCRdb to the early 2020s). Some background on the complete study: Collaborator samples came from the United States, Italy and Spain and covered acute and convalescent phases of COVID-19. A de-identified subject ID, COVID-19 status, age in years and sex were almost always included in the sample metadata. Subjects who had been exposed to COVID-19, were actively infected with it, or had recovered from it provided the deeply sampled blood TCRbeta repertoires that made up the dataset. The material from the prospective study consisted of cDNA or gDNA derived from T cells, B-cell-depleted T cells, or PBMCs. The repertoires were released in a freely available public database intended as a resource for research on the immune response to SARS-CoV-2. The samples were drawn from the first 160 participants of the ongoing ImmuneRACE study and from 1,254 subjects provided by 6 global collaborators. Where HLA class I and class II types were available, the types were taken from metadata supplied by the sample provider, not from assay-based typing. What the work shows at the level of the full study, not this receptor alone: How much clinical and demographic metadata was included differed by source and by participant, and the metadata was provided uncurated.

TCRbeta CDR3 regions were amplified from genomic DNA by means of the immunoSEQ Assay, a bias-controlled multiplex PCR. Regarding the original processing steps: The number of nucleated cells in each sample was estimated by amplification of reference gene primers within the assay. To quantify the absolute abundance of each unique TCRbeta CDR3 rearrangement, sequence reads were collapsed and filtered. For each sample, productive Simpson clonality was calculated as the square root of Simpson's diversity index over productive rearrangements. In its TCRdb copy, this immuneACCESS table keeps in-frame sequences only and misses some clones. Where compared with another copy, unresolved V genes explain less than half of these, and the others have no known cause. D and trimming come from the DNA, and the V and J calls and clone size come from that table. The sample table contains around 200,000 clones; only one count was recorded for about four fifths of them. In total, the top ten clones hold 2.5% to 3% of the sample.

Note on this clone: Its recognized antigen is unknown. No base-level quality is on record; no much larger clone is a single base apart.

The collaborating institutions used their own protocols to collect whole blood in K2EDTA tubes. For TCRbeta analysis, collaborators shipped samples as frozen whole blood, isolated PBMCs, or DNA extracted from either of those sample types. The junction carries 15 bases between V and J, which are trimmed by 4 bases and 4 bases respectively. The CDR3 measures 15 amino acids from cysteine to phenylalanine. The read is trimmed to its CDR3 DNA, 45 bases read in frame from base 1. CDR1 and CDR2, looked up from the germline V gene, are LGHNA and YNFKEQ. Specimen: peripheral blood. The chain links TRBV4-2 with TRBJ2-3; tentative D gene TRBD1, with 6 bases matching. This receptor was identified in a man between 50 and 59 years old with active or convalescent COVID-19. The CDR3 reads CASSPISSGADTQYF. The base sequence is TGTGCCAGCAGCCCCATATCCTCAGGGGCAGATACGCAGTATTTT.